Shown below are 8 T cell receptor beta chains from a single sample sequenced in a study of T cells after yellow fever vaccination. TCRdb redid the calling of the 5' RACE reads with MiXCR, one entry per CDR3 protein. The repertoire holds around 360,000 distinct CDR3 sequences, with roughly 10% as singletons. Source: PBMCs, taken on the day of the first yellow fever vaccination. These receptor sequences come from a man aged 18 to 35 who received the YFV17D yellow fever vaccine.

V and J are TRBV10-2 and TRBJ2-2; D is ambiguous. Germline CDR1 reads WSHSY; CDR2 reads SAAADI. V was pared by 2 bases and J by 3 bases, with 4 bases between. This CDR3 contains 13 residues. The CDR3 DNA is TGCGCCAGCAGTGAGATGTACACCGGGGAGCTGTTTTTT. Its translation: CASSEMYTGELFF.

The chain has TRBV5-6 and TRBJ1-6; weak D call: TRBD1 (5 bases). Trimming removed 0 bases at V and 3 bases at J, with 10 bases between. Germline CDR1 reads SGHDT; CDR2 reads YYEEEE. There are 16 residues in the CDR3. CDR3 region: CASSLVGDGYNSPLHF. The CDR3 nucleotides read TGTGCCAGCAGCTTGGTAGGGGATGGCTATAATTCACCCCTCCACTTT.

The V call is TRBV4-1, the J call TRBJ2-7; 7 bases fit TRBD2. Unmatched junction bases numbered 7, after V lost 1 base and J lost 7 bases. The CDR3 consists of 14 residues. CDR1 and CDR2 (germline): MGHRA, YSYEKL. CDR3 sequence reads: CASSQVGGSEEQYF. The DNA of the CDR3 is TGCGCCAGCAGCCAAGTTGGCGGGAGTGAAGAGCAGTACTTC.

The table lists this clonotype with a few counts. For the CDR3, the DNA is TGTGCCAGCAGCCAGCCCGGGACAGGGAGTGCCGGGGAGCTGTTTTTT. This gives the protein CASSQPGTGSAGELFF. The genes are TRBV16 and TRBJ2-2, with 9 bases identical to TRBD1. The CDR3 sequence is 16 residues long. The junction had 8 bases not matched to a gene; V was cut back by 3 bases and J by 6 bases. Germline CDR1 is KGHSY and CDR2 is FQNENV. Supplemented by reference TRBV16 and TRBJ2-2, the full variable domain reads GEEVAQTPKHLVRGEGQKAKLYCAPIKGHSYVFWYQQVLKNEFKFLISFQNENVFDETGMPKERFSAKCLPNSPCSLEIQATKLEDSAVYFCASSQPGTGSAGELFFGEGSRLTVL.

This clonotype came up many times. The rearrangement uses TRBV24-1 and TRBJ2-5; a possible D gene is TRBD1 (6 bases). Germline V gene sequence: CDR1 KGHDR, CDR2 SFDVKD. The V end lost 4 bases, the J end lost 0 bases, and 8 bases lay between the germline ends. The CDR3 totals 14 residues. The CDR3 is CATSDRTDQETQYF. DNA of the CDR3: TGTGCCACCAGTGACAGGACAGACCAAGAGACCCAGTACTTC.

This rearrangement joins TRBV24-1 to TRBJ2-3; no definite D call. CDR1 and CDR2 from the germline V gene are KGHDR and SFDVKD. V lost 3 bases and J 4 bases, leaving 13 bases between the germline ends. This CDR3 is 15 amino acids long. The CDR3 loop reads CATSDGSSSADTQYF. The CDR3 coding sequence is TGTGCCACCAGTGATGGTAGCTCCTCCGCAGATACGCAGTATTTT.

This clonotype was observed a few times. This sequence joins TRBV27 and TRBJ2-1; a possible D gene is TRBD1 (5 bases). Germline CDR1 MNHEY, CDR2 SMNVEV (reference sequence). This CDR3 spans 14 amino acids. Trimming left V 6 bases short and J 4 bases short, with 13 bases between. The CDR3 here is CASRQGSTYNEQFF. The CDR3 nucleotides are TGTGCCAGCAGGCAGGGATCTACGTACAATGAGCAGTTCTTC.

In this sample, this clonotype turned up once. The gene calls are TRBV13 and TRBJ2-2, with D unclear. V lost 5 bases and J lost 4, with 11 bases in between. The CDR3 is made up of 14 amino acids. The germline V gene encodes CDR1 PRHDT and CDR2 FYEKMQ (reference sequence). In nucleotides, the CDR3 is TGTGCCAGCAGCCGGGCCCCGGGCACCGGGGAGCTGTTTTTT. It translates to CASSRAPGTGELFF.